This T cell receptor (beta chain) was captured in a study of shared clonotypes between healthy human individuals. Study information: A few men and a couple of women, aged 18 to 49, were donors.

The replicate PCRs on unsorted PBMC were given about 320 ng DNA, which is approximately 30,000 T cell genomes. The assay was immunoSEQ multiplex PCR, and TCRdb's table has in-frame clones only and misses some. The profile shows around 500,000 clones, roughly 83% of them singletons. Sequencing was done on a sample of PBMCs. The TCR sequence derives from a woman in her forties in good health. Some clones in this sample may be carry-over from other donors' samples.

The CDR3, as DNA: TGTGCCACCAGCAGAGATATTCGGGTTGGCGGGGAGCTGTTTTTT. This encodes CATSRDIRVGGELFF. The rearrangement joins TRBV15 to TRBJ2-2, with D unresolved. There are 15 residues in the CDR3. V shed 0 bases and J shed 7 bases, with 12 bases lying between them. Per germline, CDR1 LNHNV and CDR2 YYDKDF (reference sequence).